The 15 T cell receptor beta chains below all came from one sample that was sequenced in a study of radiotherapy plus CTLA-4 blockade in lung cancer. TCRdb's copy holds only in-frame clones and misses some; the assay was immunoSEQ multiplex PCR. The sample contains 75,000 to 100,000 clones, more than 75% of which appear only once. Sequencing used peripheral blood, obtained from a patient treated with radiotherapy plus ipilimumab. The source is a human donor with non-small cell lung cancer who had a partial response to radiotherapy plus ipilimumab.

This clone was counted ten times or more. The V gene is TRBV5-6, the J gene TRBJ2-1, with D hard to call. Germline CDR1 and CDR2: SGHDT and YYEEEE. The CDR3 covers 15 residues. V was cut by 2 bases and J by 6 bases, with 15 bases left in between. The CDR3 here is CASSFRVAGGNEQFF. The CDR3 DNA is TGTGCCAGCAGCTTCCGGGTAGCCGGTGGCAATGAGCAGTTCTTC.

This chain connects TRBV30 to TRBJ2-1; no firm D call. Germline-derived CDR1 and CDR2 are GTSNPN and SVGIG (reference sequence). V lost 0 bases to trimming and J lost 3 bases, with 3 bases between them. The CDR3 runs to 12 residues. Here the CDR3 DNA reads TGTGCCTGGAGTGTTTACTACAATGAGCAGTTCTTC. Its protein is CAWSVYYNEQFF.

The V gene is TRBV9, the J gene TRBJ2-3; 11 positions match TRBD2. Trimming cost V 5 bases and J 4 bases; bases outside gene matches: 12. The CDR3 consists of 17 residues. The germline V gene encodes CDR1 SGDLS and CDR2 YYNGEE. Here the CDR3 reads CASRTGTSGKVADTQYF. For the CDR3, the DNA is TGTGCCAGCAGGACCGGGACTAGCGGCAAGGTGGCAGATACGCAGTATTTT.

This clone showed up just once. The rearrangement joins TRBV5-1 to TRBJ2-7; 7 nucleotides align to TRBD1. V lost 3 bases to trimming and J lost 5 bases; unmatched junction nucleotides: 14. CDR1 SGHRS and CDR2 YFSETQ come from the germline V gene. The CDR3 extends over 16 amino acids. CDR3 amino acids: CASSSSPRDSSDEQYF. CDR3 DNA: TGCGCCAGCAGCTCGTCCCCAAGGGACAGCTCGGACGAGCAGTACTTC.

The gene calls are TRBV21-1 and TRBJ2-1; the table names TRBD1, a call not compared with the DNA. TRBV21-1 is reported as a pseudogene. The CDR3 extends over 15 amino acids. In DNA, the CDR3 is TGTGCCAGCAGCCTCACCGGGACAGGGGACAATGAGCAGTTCTTC. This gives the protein CASSLTGTGDNEQFF.

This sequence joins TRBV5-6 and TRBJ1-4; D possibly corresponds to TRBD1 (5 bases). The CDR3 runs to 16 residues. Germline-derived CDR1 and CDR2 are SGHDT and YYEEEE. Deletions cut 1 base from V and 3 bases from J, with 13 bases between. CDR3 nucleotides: TGTGCCAGCAGCTTGACAGGATCCTCCTCTAATGAAAAACTGTTTTTT. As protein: CASSLTGSSSNEKLFF.

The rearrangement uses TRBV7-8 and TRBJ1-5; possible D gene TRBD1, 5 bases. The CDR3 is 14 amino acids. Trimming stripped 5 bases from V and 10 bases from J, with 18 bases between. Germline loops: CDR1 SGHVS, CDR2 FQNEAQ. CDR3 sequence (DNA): TGTGCCAGCAGCCCCTATCAGGGTCCAAGACCCCAGCATTTT. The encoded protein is CASSPYQGPRPQHF.

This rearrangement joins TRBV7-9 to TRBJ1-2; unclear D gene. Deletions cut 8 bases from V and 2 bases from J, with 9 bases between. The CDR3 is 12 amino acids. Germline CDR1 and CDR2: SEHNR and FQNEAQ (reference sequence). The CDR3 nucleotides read TGTGCCAGCGCCTTTGAGAACTATGGCTACACCTTC. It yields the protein CASAFENYGYTF.

The CDR3 loop reads CASRRDFKNIQYF. As DNA, the CDR3 is TGTGCCAGCAGACGGGACTTCAAAAACATTCAGTACTTC. The chain uses TRBV28 and TRBJ2-4; possible D gene TRBD2, 6 bases. Germline-derived CDR1 and CDR2 are MDHEN and SYDVKM. The CDR3 length is 13 residues. V lost 6 bases, J lost 3 bases, and 9 bases lay in between.

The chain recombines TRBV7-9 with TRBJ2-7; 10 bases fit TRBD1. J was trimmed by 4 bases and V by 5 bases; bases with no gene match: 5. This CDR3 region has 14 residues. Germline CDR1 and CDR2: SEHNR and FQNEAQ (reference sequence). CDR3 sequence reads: CASSPGTGVYEQYF. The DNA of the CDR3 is TGTGCCAGCAGCCCGGGGACAGGGGTGTACGAGCAGTACTTC.

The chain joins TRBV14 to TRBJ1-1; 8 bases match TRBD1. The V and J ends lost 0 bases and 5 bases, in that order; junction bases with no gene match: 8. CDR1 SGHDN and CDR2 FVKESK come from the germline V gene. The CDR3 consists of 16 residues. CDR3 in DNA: TGTGCCAGCAGCCAAGAGGGGCAGGGGGCGGTAACTGAAGCTTTCTTT. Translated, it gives CASSQEGQGAVTEAFF.

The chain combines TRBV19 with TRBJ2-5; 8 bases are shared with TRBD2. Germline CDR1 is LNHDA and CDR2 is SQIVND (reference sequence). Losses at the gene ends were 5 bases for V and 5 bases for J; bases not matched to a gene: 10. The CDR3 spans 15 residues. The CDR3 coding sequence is TGTGCCAGTAGTCCTTCGCGGGGGGCGGTGGAGACCCAGTACTTC. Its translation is CASSPSRGAVETQYF.

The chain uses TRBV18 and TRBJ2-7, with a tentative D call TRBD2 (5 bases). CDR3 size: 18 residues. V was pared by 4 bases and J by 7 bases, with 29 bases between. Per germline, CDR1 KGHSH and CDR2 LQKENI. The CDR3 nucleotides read TGTGCCAGCTCACAGAAACAGCCCGTTGGAGCGGTCTATCGGGAGCAGTACTTC. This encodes CASSQKQPVGAVYREQYF.

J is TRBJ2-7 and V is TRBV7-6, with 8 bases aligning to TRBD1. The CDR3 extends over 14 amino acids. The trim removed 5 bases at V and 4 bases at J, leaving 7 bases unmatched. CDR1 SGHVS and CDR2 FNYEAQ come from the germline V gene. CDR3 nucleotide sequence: TGTGCCAGCAGCACCAGACAGGGGTCGTACGAGCAGTACTTC. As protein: CASSTRQGSYEQYF.

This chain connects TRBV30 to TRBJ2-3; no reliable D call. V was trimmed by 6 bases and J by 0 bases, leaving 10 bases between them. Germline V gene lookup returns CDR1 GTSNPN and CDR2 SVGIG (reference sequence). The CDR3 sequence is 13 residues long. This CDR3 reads CACEAVSTDTQYF. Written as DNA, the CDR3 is TGTGCCTGCGAAGCCGTGAGCACAGATACGCAGTATTTT.